The sequence of this TCR beta chain was determined in a study of CD8 T cells in ankylosing spondylitis. Overall study results and limits: Enrichment of disease-linked clones was reportedly significant in matched ankylosing spondylitis synovial fluid. A CD8+ phenotype characterized the disease-linked clones, which were relatively rare in peripheral blood. In ankylosing spondylitis blood, a motif of eight highly homologous TCR beta variants appeared characteristic.

Quantitative 5'-RACE with molecular barcodes produced the TCR beta libraries. TCRdb reanalysed the 5' RACE reads using MiXCR and keeps one entry per CDR3 protein. This sample yields some 840,000 distinct CDR3 sequences, of which about 10% are seen a single time; less than 0.65% belongs to the top ten. In the case of this clonotype: Its specificity is not known.

Germline V CDR1 and CDR2: MNHEY, SVGAGI. The CDR3 runs 16 residues. The V end lost 0 bases, the J end lost 3 bases, and 14 bases lay between the germline ends. This TCR came from a male donor with ankylosing spondylitis. Sequenced input: blood, either unsorted or a sorted T cell fraction (not recorded which). The chain uses TRBV6-5 and TRBJ1-1; a weak D match, TRBD1 (6 bases). CDR3 sequence (DNA): TGTGCCAGCAGTTACTCGATGACGGGGGCGGACACTGAAGCTTTCTTT. Its protein is CASSYSMTGADTEAFF.